This TCR beta chain was observed in a study of blood T cells in healthy people across ages. Points from the study as a whole: Diversity was higher, and naive CD4+ cells more numerous, in long-lived donors than in aged donors.

Concerning this clonotype itself: The target antigen is unknown.

V lost 1 base, J lost 0 bases, and 11 bases lay in between. The V gene's germline CDR1 is SGDLS and CDR2 YYNGEE. This CDR3 region has 16 residues. A J-beta primer mix and a sample-barcoded 5' primer were used in a second PCR of roughly 6 to 12 cycles. TCRdb reprocessed the 5' RACE reads via MiXCR and lists one record per CDR3 protein. The sample carries roughly 700,000 distinct CDR3 sequences, around 48% recorded once. This chain joins TRBV9 and TRBJ2-1, with a tentative D call TRBD1 (5 bases). The receptor's source is a woman aged 55 to 70 in good health. Sequenced material: blood. CDR3 protein: CASSVSSGHSYNEQFF. In nucleotides, the CDR3 is TGTGCCAGCAGCGTATCTTCCGGACACTCCTACAATGAGCAGTTCTTC.